This entry features one TCR beta chain sequence. Its antigen is still unknown. No quality values exist for individual bases; no much larger clone is one base distant. The TCR beta CDR3 regions were amplified from RNA transcripts. The first round of RT-PCR for the TCR CDR3 was performed with the HTBI primer set and the Qiagen OneStep RT-PCR kit. A second multiplex PCR round built the libraries, followed by size selection and purification. Libraries were sequenced paired-end with 100 bp reads on an Illumina HiSeq2000. As for how the authors treated the data: Raw data were processed with SOAPnuke, discarding reads with adapters, uncalled bases, mean Phred below 15, or no exact constant-primer or identifier match. COPE v1.2.5 was used to merge the high-quality paired reads, and each unique nucleotide sequence was defined as a clonotype. Clonotypes were aligned to IMGT TRBV, TRBD and TRBJ reference segments using MiTCR v1.1. The analysis was restricted to V-J combinations with a frequency above 0.0001, which together covered 99% to 99.2% of the repertoires. The TCS score was defined as the ratio of F50 (clonal expansion) to E x V (chaos), calculated using BLOSUM62-based TCRdist between CDR3 peptides within each V-J. Welch's t-statistics and random forest reduced roughly 530 V-J features to 13, which were used in a naive Bayes classifier (R e1071). TCRdb reran the public reads through fastp at Q25 and MiXCR, keeping productive beta chains. Identical CDR3 protein sequences are pooled into one entry, listed with their most common genes and DNA. The V and J calls follow TCRdb's processing rather than the paper's. This sample has hundreds of thousands of distinct CDR3 sequences in its table, and roughly a sixth of those were observed once. Roughly 17% of the sample comes from the top ten.

Hyperthyroidism patients were newly diagnosed, with disease duration under 2 months, and aged 18 to 65 years. Exclusion was applied to patients with uncontrolled infections, other autoimmune diseases, pregnancy or lactation. Diagnoses were established on the basis of clinical symptoms, serum thyroxine and TRAb, thyroid ultrasound, and orbital computed tomography. Blood from progressor patients was collected at the time of first diagnosis with hyperthyroidism, before any ophthalmopathy symptoms had appeared. PBMCs were separated from under 12 ml of fresh peripheral blood using Ficoll-Paque density gradient centrifugation. Progressor patients were initially diagnosed with Graves' hyperthyroidism and developed ophthalmopathy during follow-up. Trizol reagent was used to extract total RNA, and RNA quality was then checked on an Agilent 2100 Bioanalyzer. This sample was taken from a study of T cells in Graves' hyperthyroidism and ophthalmopathy (dated 2019 in TCRdb). Some background on the complete study: Peripheral blood samples were taken at the time of initial diagnosis, prior to any treatment. TCR V-J signatures able to tell the groups apart were searched for in a discovery cohort of 95 or so patients, of whom 43 had Graves' ophthalmopathy and under 65 had stable Graves' hyperthyroidism. Whether ophthalmopathy could be predicted prospectively was tested in an independent validation cohort made up of 18 to 20 hyperthyroidism patients plus 17 patients who later progressed to ophthalmopathy. For training and testing, the 100 or so patients in the discovery cohort were randomly divided in a 7:3 ratio. The study also compared thyroid tissue and blood T-cell repertoires from over 5 Graves' hyperthyroidism patients. After blood sampling, hyperthyroidism patients were treated with methimazole at a starting dose of 30 mg daily, and ophthalmopathy patients were treated with high-dose intravenous methylprednisolone. According to the paper, TCR Vbeta CDR3 sequencing was carried out on roughly 130 peripheral blood samples, which came from 40 to 45 ophthalmopathy, roughly 75 hyperthyroidism and roughly 17 progressor patients.

CDR3 length: 14 amino acids, cysteine to phenylalanine. Only the CDR3 portion is preserved as DNA: 42 bases, with reading frame beginning at the first base. Trimming takes 11 bases from V and 0 bases from J, and the germline ends sit 11 bases apart. CDR1 and CDR2 are drawn from the germline V gene: SNHLY, FYNNEI. Paper-wide results and their limitations: In validation, progression to ophthalmopathy was predicted by the model with roughly 71% sensitivity and 72% to 85% specificity, a median of approximately 6.5 months before onset. No statistical method was used to set the sample size in advance, and investigators knew the group allocation. A model built on a 13 V-J signature distinguished ophthalmopathy from stable hyperthyroidism, reaching over 85% sensitivity and about 81% specificity in cross-validation and 80%/75% in testing. Most expanded thyroid clonotypes (frequency above 0.001) were also detected in blood, a finding suggesting that blood repertoires may reflect thyroid immune responses.

The receptor's source is a woman between 50 and 59 years old with Graves' hyperthyroidism that later progressed to Graves' ophthalmopathy. Source material: blood. The rearranged chain carries TRBV2 and TRBJ2-6; the D gene assignment is ambiguous. The DNA sequence reads TGTGCCGGATCGGTGATCTCTGGGGCCAACGTCCTGACTTTC. The resulting protein is CAGSVISGANVLTF.